The rows below give T cell receptor beta chains drawn from one sample of a study of shared clonotypes between healthy human individuals. TCRdb's table, derived via immunoSEQ multiplex PCR, lists solely in-frame clones and lacks some. The sample consists of about 2.1 million clones, more than 85% of them appearing once. Material: naive CD8+ T cells from PBMCs. The receptor source for this set is a man aged 18 to 29 in good health. Some clones in this sample may be carry-over from other donors' samples. The CDR3 runs from the conserved cysteine through the conserved F or W. D genes are given only for firm matches. Clone size is given for some rows only: seen once, a few or many times, or a class if the clone is expanded.

abundance,d_gene,j_gene,v_gene,CDR3aa,CDR3nt
NA,NA,TRBJ1-5,TRBV28,CASSFSRISNQPQHF,TGTGCCAGCAGTTTTAGCCGAATCAGCAATCAGCCCCAGCATTTT
NA,NA,TRBJ1-5,TRBV14,CASSPPDRNSNQPQHF,TGTGCCAGCAGCCCTCCTGACAGGAATAGCAATCAGCCCCAGCATTTT
NA,NA,TRBJ1-4,TRBV27,CASPQLGATNEKLFF,TGTGCCAGCCCCCAATTGGGGGCAACTAATGAAAAACTGTTTTTT
NA,NA,TRBJ1-1,TRBV7-9,CASSPRRAKDTEAFF,TGTGCCAGCAGCCCACGCCGGGCTAAGGACACTGAAGCTTTCTTT
NA,NA,TRBJ1-1,TRBV2,CASSGGREPEAFF,TGTGCCAGCAGTGGAGGACGCGAACCAGAAGCTTTCTTT
NA,TRBD1,TRBJ1-3,TRBV6-6,CASSPTGTGEGNTIYF,TGTGCCAGCAGTCCAACCGGGACAGGGGAGGGAAACACCATATATTTT
NA,NA,TRBJ1-1,TRBV7-9,CASSLEVAQGAFF,TGTGCCAGCAGCTTAGAAGTGGCCCAGGGAGCTTTCTTT
NA,NA,TRBJ1-1,TRBV27,CASSGGAGKGNTEAFF,TGTGCCAGCAGCGGGGGGGCAGGGAAGGGGAACACTGAAGCTTTCTTT
NA,NA,TRBJ1-5,TRBV27,CASTQRGGGQPQHF,TGTGCCAGCACCCAGAGGGGAGGGGGTCAGCCCCAGCATTTT
NA,TRBD1,TRBJ2-7,TRBV27,CASSPIRDRGNEQYF,TGTGCCAGCAGTCCAATCCGGGACAGGGGTAACGAGCAGTACTTC
NA,NA,TRBJ2-4,TRBV6-1,CASSFRDPQVQYF,TGTGCCAGCAGCTTCCGGGACCCGCAAGTTCAGTACTTC
NA,NA,TRBJ1-3,TRBV9,CASSSIPQGAGNTIYF,TGTGCCAGCAGCTCAATCCCCCAGGGTGCCGGAAACACCATATATTTT
few,NA,TRBJ2-2,TRBV30,CALGAETNTGELFF,TGTGCCCTAGGGGCGGAGACGAACACCGGGGAGCTGTTTTTT
NA,NA,TRBJ2-7,TRBV7-9,CASSPRTSTPYEQYF,TGTGCCAGCAGCCCTCGGACCTCTACACCCTACGAGCAGTACTTC
NA,TRBD2,TRBJ2-1,TRBV27,CASSSPSGISYNEQFF,TGTGCCAGCAGTTCCCCTAGCGGGATCTCCTACAATGAGCAGTTCTTC
NA,NA,TRBJ2-7,TRBV5-1,CASSLATLDSYEQYF,TGCGCCAGCAGCTTGGCCACCTTAGATTCCTACGAGCAGTACTTC
NA,NA,TRBJ2-7,TRBV5-4,CASSFSRSGEQYF,TGTGCCAGCAGCTTTTCTCGATCTGGGGAGCAGTACTTC
NA,TRBD1,TRBJ1-6,TRBV4-3,CASSQDRQGGNSPLHF,TGCGCCAGCAGCCAAGATCGTCAGGGGGGTAATTCACCCCTCCACTTT
NA,TRBD1,TRBJ1-5,TRBV27,CASSFLGGGGQPQHF,TGTGCCAGCAGTTTCCTAGGGGGCGGAGGTCAGCCCCAGCATTTT
NA,NA,TRBJ1-1,TRBV30,CAWSVGSNTEAFF,TGTGCCTGGAGTGTAGGTTCGAACACTGAAGCTTTCTTT
NA,NA,TRBJ2-1,TRBV27,CASSPRVDNEQFF,TGTGCCAGCAGTCCCCGGGTAGACAATGAGCAGTTCTTC
once,NA,TRBJ2-2,TRBV4-1,CASSLSGTGELFF,TGCGCCAGCAGCTTAAGTGGGACCGGGGAGCTGTTTTTT
NA,NA,TRBJ2-1,TRBV7-9,CASWYSGEQFF,TGTGCCAGCTGGTATAGCGGTGAGCAGTTCTTC
once,TRBD2,TRBJ2-7,TRBV2,CASRTSGRPYEQYF,TGTGCCAGCAGGACTAGCGGGAGACCCTACGAGCAGTACTTC
NA,TRBD1,TRBJ1-1,TRBV10-2,CASSEGTVTEAFF,TGCGCCAGCAGTGAAGGGACAGTAACTGAAGCTTTCTTT
NA,NA,TRBJ2-3,TRBV2,CASSDRRDGTSTDTQYF,TGTGCCAGCAGTGACCGCCGGGACGGAACTAGCACAGATACGCAGTATTTT
NA,NA,TRBJ1-2,TRBV27,CASSPTPGTTNYGYTF,TGTGCCAGCTCGCCAACTCCCGGGACAACTAACTATGGCTACACCTTC
NA,NA,TRBJ1-2,TRBV29-1,CSVEDDGNYGYTF,TGCAGCGTTGAGGATGACGGGAACTATGGCTACACCTTC